These 16 T cell receptor beta chains came from one sample sequenced in a study of cytomegalovirus exposure and HLA in healthy donors. The PCR was carried out with 60 Vbeta primers and 13 Jbeta primers. Only in-frame clones appear in the TCRdb table, and some are missing; sequencing was by immunoSEQ multiplex PCR. The sample has about 100,000 clones, 73% seen once; the top ten hold roughly 3.5%. The sequenced sample consisted of PBMCs. The source of these receptors is a man aged 35 to 55 in good health and CMV-seronegative.

This clone was counted ten times or more. The rearrangement uses TRBV11-2 and TRBJ1-2; a possible D gene is TRBD1 (5 bases). Per germline, CDR1 SGHAT and CDR2 FQNNGV. This CDR3 region has 14 residues. V was cut by 0 bases and J by 3 bases, with 8 bases left in between. The CDR3 DNA sequence: TGTGCCAGCAGCTTAGATACAGGTGACTATGGCTACACCTTC. Its translation: CASSLDTGDYGYTF.

In its sample, this clone was seen a few times. This sequence joins TRBV18 and TRBJ2-1, with 16 positions matching TRBD2. The V gene's germline CDR1 is KGHSH and CDR2 LQKENI. The CDR3 runs to 18 residues. The junction had 5 bases not matched to a gene; V was cut back by 6 bases and J by 0 bases. The chain's CDR3 is CASSPGLAGGRSYNEQFF. The CDR3 DNA sequence: TGTGCCAGCTCCCCGGGACTAGCGGGGGGGCGCTCCTACAATGAGCAGTTCTTC.

The V gene is TRBV5-1, the J gene TRBJ1-3; 10 bases are shared with TRBD1. The CDR3 runs to 16 residues. Trimming cost V 6 bases and J 0 bases; bases outside gene matches: 6. Germline loops: CDR1 SGHRS, CDR2 YFSETQ. Here the CDR3 reads CASTGQGSPSGNTIYF. In nucleotides, the CDR3 is TGCGCCAGCACGGGACAGGGGTCGCCCTCTGGAAACACCATATATTTT.

The chain links TRBV19 to TRBJ1-5; D is undetermined. Per germline, CDR1 LNHDA and CDR2 SQIVND (reference sequence). Trimming removed 0 bases from V and 3 bases from J, with 3 bases in between. This CDR3 has 13 residues. The CDR3 nucleotides are TGTGCCAGTAGTATAGAATACAATCAGCCCCAGCATTTT. Its translation is CASSIEYNQPQHF.

The chain recombines TRBV9 with TRBJ2-7; 10 nucleotides align to TRBD2. After removal of 0 bases from V and 6 bases from J, the junction contained 9 bases not matched to a gene. This CDR3 is built from 16 residues. Germline V gene sequence: CDR1 SGDLS, CDR2 YYNGEE. In DNA, the CDR3 is TGTGCCAGCAGCGTAGCTGAGCGGGGGGGCCTTTTCGAGCAGTACTTC. It is translated as CASSVAERGGLFEQYF.

The rearrangement uses TRBV10-3 and TRBJ2-2; 8 nucleotides line up with TRBD1. CDR3 length: 15 amino acids. The germline V gene encodes CDR1 ENHRY and CDR2 SYGVKD. After removal of 8 bases from V and 2 bases from J, the junction contained 7 bases not matched to a gene. The CDR3, as DNA: TGTGCCATCGGAGGACAGGGACTCAACACCGGGGAGCTGTTTTTT. It encodes CAIGGQGLNTGELFF.

The chain uses TRBV5-1 and TRBJ2-4, with 11 bases fitting TRBD2. The CDR3 consists of 15 residues. The germline V gene has CDR1 SGHRS and CDR2 YFSETQ. Losses at the gene ends were 3 bases for V and 8 bases for J; bases not matched to a gene: 7. The CDR3 DNA follows: TGCGCCAGCAGCTCAACGACTAGCGGGGTGGACATTCAGTACTTC. This sequence encodes CASSSTTSGVDIQYF.

The chain recombines TRBV28 with TRBJ1-2; tentatively, D is TRBD1 (5 bases). V was shortened by 3 bases and J by 7 bases, with 12 bases between the two germline ends. The CDR3 extends over 13 amino acids. From germline, CDR1 is MDHEN and CDR2 SYDVKM. CDR3 region: CASSFVQGLGYTF. DNA of the CDR3: TGTGCCAGCAGTTTTGTCCAGGGCCTTGGCTACACCTTC.

The J gene is TRBJ2-5, the V gene TRBV6-1; 10 bases are shared with TRBD1. The CDR3 loop spans 14 amino acids. Germline V gene lookup returns CDR1 MNHNS and CDR2 SASEGT. Trimming cost V 6 bases and J 5 bases; bases outside gene matches: 6. In DNA form, the CDR3 reads TGTGCCAGCAGCTTAGACAGGGGGCGGGAGACCCAGTACTTC. Its translation is CASSLDRGRETQYF.

This clone was seen more than once but under ten times. V and J are TRBV18 and TRBJ1-1, with D unclear. Trimming removed 3 bases from V and 0 bases from J, with 14 bases in between. Germline V lookup: CDR1 KGHSH, CDR2 LQKENI. This CDR3 contains 16 residues. For the CDR3, the DNA is TGTGCCAGCTCACCGAACCCAACAACCCTGAACACTGAAGCTTTCTTT. It specifies CASSPNPTTLNTEAFF.

V is TRBV7-3 and J is TRBJ1-1, with 7 positions matching TRBD1. The germline V gene has CDR1 SGHTA and CDR2 FQGTGA. The CDR3 spans 13 residues. The trim removed 5 bases at V and 7 bases at J, leaving 7 bases unmatched. The CDR3 DNA reads as TGTGCCAGCAGCGCAAGGGGACAGAATGAAGCTTTCTTT. Amino acids: CASSARGQNEAFF.

The chain combines TRBV5-6 with TRBJ1-1; D perhaps matches TRBD1 (6 bases). CDR1 and CDR2 from the germline V gene are SGHDT and YYEEEE. Deletions cut 9 bases from V and 8 bases from J, with 26 bases between. The CDR3 is made up of 15 amino acids. CDR3 coding DNA: TGTGCCACCGCTTTCCTGAGGGGGATCCAGGGGGAAGCTTTCTTT. This encodes CATAFLRGIQGEAFF.

The rearrangement joins TRBV11-2 to TRBJ2-7, with 8 nucleotides matching TRBD1. CDR1 is SGHAT, CDR2 FQNNGV, per germline. CDR3 size: 15 residues. Trimming cost V 4 bases and J 5 bases; bases outside gene matches: 10. The CDR3 DNA sequence: TGTGCCAGCAGCTCCCTCAGGGGGCAGTTCGACGAGCAGTACTTC. Translated: CASSSLRGQFDEQYF.

The chain employs TRBV6-1 and TRBJ2-1, with TRBD2 as a possible D gene (6 bases). Trimming left V 1 base short and J 4 bases short, with 11 bases between. From germline, CDR1 is MNHNS and CDR2 SASEGT. The CDR3 loop spans 15 amino acids. The CDR3 DNA reads as TGTGCCAGCAGTGAAGGGAGTGGGACTTACAATGAGCAGTTCTTC. Encoded protein: CASSEGSGTYNEQFF.

CDR3 bases: TGTGCCAGCAGCGATGACAGAAATCAGCCCCAGCATTTT. This gives the protein CASSDDRNQPQHF. The J gene is TRBJ1-5, the V gene TRBV7-8; weak D call: TRBD1 (5 bases). The CDR3 spans 13 residues. Between the trimmed V and J ends, which lost 5 bases and 4 bases, there was a span of 9 bases. Germline V gene lookup returns CDR1 SGHVS and CDR2 FQNEAQ.

CDR3 in DNA: TGCGCCAGCAGCCAAGGTCGGGCAGCGGGGGTTCGGACAGATACGCAGTATTTT. Translated, it gives CASSQGRAAGVRTDTQYF. The rearrangement links TRBV4-1 to TRBJ2-3; TRBD2 agrees at 8 bases. The CDR3 loop spans 18 amino acids. Germline CDR1 and CDR2: MGHRA and YSYEKL. V shed 1 base, J shed 3 bases, and the junction held 12 bases outside the gene matches.